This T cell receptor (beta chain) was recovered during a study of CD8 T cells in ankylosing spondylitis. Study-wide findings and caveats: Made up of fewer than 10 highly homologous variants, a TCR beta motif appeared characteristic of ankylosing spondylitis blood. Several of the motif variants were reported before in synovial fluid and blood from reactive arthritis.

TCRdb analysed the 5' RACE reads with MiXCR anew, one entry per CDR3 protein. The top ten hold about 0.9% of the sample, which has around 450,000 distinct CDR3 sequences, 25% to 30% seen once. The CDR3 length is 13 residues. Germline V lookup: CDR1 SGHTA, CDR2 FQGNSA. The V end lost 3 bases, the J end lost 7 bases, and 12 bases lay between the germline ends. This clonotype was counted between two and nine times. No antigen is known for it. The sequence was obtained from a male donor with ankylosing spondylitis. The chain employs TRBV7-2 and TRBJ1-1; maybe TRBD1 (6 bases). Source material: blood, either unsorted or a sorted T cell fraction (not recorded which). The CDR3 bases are TGTGCCAGCAGCTTCGGGACACACAATGAAGCTTTCTTT. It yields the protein CASSFGTHNEAFF.